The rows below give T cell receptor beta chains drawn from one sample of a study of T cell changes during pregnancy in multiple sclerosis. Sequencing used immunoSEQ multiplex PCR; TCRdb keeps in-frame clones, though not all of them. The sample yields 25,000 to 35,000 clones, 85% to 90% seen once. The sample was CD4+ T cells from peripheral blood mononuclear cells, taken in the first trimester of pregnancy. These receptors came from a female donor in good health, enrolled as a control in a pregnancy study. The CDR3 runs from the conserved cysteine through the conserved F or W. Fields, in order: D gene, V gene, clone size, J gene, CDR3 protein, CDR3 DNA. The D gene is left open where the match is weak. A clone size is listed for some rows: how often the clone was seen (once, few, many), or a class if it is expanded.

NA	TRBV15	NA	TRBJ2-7	CATSRRRDFSSYEQYF	TGTGCCACCAGCAGACGGCGGGACTTTAGCTCCTACGAGCAGTACTTC
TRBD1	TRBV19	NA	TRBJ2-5	CASSIDLTGIVGTQYF	TGTGCCAGTAGTATAGATCTGACAGGGATAGTGGGGACCCAGTACTTC
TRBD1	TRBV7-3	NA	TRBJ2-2	CASSGTGKTGELFF	TGTGCCAGCTCCGGGACAGGGAAAACCGGGGAGCTGTTTTTT
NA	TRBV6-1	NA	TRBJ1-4	CASSEAPNLGKLFF	TGTGCCAGCAGTGAAGCGCCCAACCTAGGAAAACTGTTTTTT
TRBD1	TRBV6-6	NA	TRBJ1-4	CASRLPGGGEKLFF	TGTGCCAGCAGACTGCCAGGGGGCGGTGAAAAACTGTTTTTT
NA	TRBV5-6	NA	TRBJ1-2	CASSLASGRGGYTF	TGTGCCAGCAGCTTGGCCTCAGGGAGGGGTGGCTACACCTTC
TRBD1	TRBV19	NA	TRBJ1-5	CASSSTGGNQPQHF	TGTGCCAGTAGTTCGACAGGGGGCAATCAGCCCCAGCATTTT
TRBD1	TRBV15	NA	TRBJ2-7	CATSRGQGPYEQYF	TGTGCCACCAGCAGGGGACAGGGGCCCTACGAGCAGTACTTC
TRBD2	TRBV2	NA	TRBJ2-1	CASSEYTGGPANEQFF	TGTGCCAGCAGTGAATACACGGGGGGGCCGGCCAATGAGCAGTTCTTC
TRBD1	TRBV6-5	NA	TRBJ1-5	CASSTGTGHQPQHF	TGTGCCAGCAGCACCGGGACAGGGCATCAGCCCCAGCATTTT
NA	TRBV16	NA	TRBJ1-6	CASSQRGAQNSPLHF	TGTGCCAGCAGCCAACGGGGGGCTCAGAATTCACCCCTCCACTTT
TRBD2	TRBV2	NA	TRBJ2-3	CASRGNSGGVDTQYF	TGTGCCAGCAGGGGAAATAGCGGGGGGGTTGATACGCAGTATTTT
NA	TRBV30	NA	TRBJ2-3	CAWQYPGTDTQYF	TGTGCCTGGCAATACCCGGGCACAGATACGCAGTATTTT
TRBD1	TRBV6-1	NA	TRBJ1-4	CASTGQGGLGEKLFF	TGTGCCAGCACTGGACAGGGCGGTCTGGGGGAAAAACTGTTTTTT
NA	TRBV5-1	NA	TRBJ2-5	CASSFSTTQETQYF	TGCGCCAGCAGCTTTTCCACAACCCAAGAGACCCAGTACTTC
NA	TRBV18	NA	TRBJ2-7	CASSPRQSYEQYF	TGTGCCAGCTCACCACGGCAGTCCTACGAGCAGTACTTC
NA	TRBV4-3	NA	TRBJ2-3	CASSQVTAQGTDTQYF	TGCGCCAGCAGCCAAGTGACAGCCCAGGGGACAGATACGCAGTATTTT
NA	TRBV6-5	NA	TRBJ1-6	CASTFPNSPLHF	TGTGCCAGCACTTTCCCTAATTCACCCCTCCACTTT
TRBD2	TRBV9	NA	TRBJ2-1	CASSVAPSGGLNEQFF	TGTGCCAGCAGCGTAGCTCCTAGCGGGGGACTAAATGAGCAGTTCTTC
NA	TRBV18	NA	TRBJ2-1	CASSPLERSSYNEQFF	TGTGCCAGCTCACCACTCGAGCGGAGCTCCTACAATGAGCAGTTCTTC
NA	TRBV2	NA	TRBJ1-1	CASSARSTGNTEAFF	TGTGCCAGCAGTGCAAGATCGACAGGGAACACTGAAGCTTTCTTT
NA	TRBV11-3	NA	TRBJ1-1	CASSLGYDGGAEAFF	TGTGCCAGCAGCTTGGGGTACGACGGAGGGGCTGAAGCTTTCTTT
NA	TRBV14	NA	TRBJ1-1	CASSQEPSGTEAFF	TGTGCCAGCAGCCAAGAACCCTCCGGGACTGAAGCTTTCTTT
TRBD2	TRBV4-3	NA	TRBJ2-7	CASSRVRGTSGDSYEQYF	TGCGCCAGCAGCCGAGTCAGAGGGACTAGCGGAGACTCCTACGAGCAGTACTTC
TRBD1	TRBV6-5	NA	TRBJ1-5	CASTTGGGQPQHF	TGTGCCAGCACGACAGGGGGCGGTCAGCCCCAGCATTTT
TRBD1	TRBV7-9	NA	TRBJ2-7	CASSLGTGAYEQYF	TGTGCCAGCAGCTTGGGGACAGGAGCCTACGAGCAGTACTTC
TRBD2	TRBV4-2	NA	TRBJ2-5	CASSHEDGGGRPQYF	TGTGCCAGCAGCCACGAAGATGGGGGGGGGAGACCCCAGTACTTC
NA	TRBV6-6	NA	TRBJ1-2	CASSYGRGRNLYGYTF	TGTGCCAGCAGTTACGGGCGGGGCAGAAATTTATATGGCTACACCTTC
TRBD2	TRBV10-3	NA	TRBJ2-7	CATQGTSGGSYEQYF	TGTGCCACTCAAGGGACTAGCGGGGGGTCCTACGAGCAGTACTTC
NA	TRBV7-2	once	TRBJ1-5	CASSSGLNQPQHF	TGTGCCAGCAGCTCAGGACTCAATCAGCCCCAGCATTTT
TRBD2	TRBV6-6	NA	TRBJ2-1	CASSPGTSGGNEQFF	TGTGCCAGCAGTCCCGGGACTAGCGGGGGCAATGAGCAGTTCTTC
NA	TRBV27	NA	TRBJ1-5	CASSGSQPYSNQPQHF	TGTGCCAGCAGTGGATCACAGCCTTATAGCAATCAGCCCCAGCATTTT
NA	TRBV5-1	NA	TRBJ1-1	CASSPGELGTKAFF	TGCGCCAGCAGCCCAGGCGAACTAGGTACGAAAGCTTTCTTT
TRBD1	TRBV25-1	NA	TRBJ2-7	CASSPPGTGFREQYF	TGTGCCAGCTCCCCACCAGGGACAGGCTTTCGGGAGCAGTACTTC
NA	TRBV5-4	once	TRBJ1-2	CASSPNPRVRPYGYTF	TGTGCCAGCAGCCCTAACCCCAGGGTAAGACCCTATGGCTACACCTTC
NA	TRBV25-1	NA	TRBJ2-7	CASSESHRVHEQYF	TGTGCCAGCAGTGAATCTCACAGGGTTCACGAGCAGTACTTC
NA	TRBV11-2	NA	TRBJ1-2	CASSLGSKYGYTF	TGTGCCAGCAGCCTCGGGAGCAAATATGGCTACACCTTC
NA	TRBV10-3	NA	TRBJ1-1	CAISGMLWGGQGLEAFF	TGTGCCATCAGTGGCATGTTATGGGGGGGCCAGGGCCTTGAAGCTTTCTTT
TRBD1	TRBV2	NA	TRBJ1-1	CASSGTGFYTEAFF	TGTGCCAGCAGCGGGACAGGGTTTTATACTGAAGCTTTCTTT
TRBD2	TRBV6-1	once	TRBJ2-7	CAIRTGGIDEQYF	TGTGCCATCCGGACCGGGGGGATCGACGAGCAGTACTTC
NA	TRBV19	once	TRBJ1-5	CASSIDRTTAGKGNSNQPQHF	TGTGCCAGTAGTATAGACCGAACGACGGCAGGGAAGGGTAATAGCAATCAGCCCCAGCATTTT
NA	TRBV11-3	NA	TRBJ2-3	CASSLDVATGDTQYF	TGTGCCAGCAGCTTAGACGTGGCTACGGGGGATACGCAGTATTTT
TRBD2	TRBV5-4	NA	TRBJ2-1	CASSLGGGAYNEQFF	TGTGCCAGCAGCTTAGGCGGGGGGGCCTACAATGAGCAGTTCTTC
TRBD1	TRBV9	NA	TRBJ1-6	CASSGGATGGNSPLHF	TGTGCCAGCAGCGGAGGGGCGACAGGGGGTAATTCACCCCTCCACTTT
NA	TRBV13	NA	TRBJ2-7	CASSPEGSFGYEQYF	TGTGCCAGCAGCCCGGAGGGGTCTTTTGGCTACGAGCAGTACTTC
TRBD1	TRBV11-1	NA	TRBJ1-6	CASSFEGAISPLHF	TGTGCCAGCAGCTTCGAGGGGGCAATATCACCCCTCCACTTT
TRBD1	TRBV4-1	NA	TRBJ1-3	CASSPRQGISGNTIYF	TGCGCCAGCAGCCCCCGACAGGGAATTAGTGGAAACACCATATATTTT
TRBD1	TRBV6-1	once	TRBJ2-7	CASRARDRASEQYF	TGTGCCAGCAGGGCCCGAGACAGGGCCAGCGAGCAGTACTTC
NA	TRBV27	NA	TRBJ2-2	CASSLSGARTGELFF	TGTGCCAGCAGTTTATCAGGGGCCCGGACCGGGGAGCTGTTTTTT
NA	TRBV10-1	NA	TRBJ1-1	CASSEGQGNTEAFF	TGCGCCAGCAGTGAAGGGCAGGGAAACACTGAAGCTTTCTTT
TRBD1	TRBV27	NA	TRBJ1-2	CASSWGGGGAYGYTF	TGTGCCAGCAGTTGGGGAGGAGGGGGCGCGTATGGCTACACCTTC
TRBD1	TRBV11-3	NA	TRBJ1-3	CASSLDRRGPGNTIYF	TGTGCCAGCAGCTTAGATCGGAGGGGGCCTGGAAACACCATATATTTT
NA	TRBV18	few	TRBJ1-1	CASSPNLGQNTEAFF	TGTGCCAGCTCACCAAATCTCGGACAGAACACTGAAGCTTTCTTT
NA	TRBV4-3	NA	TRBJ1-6	CASSQEGQANSPLHF	TGCGCCAGCAGCCAAGAGGGGCAGGCCAATTCACCCCTCCACTTT
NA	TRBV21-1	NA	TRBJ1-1	CASSKTGPRNTEAFF	TGTGCCAGCAGCAAAACAGGACCTAGAAACACTGAAGCTTTCTTT
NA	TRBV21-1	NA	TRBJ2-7	CASSKRCSGVSYEQYF	TGTGCCAGCAGCAAAAGGTGTAGCGGGGTCTCCTACGAGCAGTACTTC